The entry below gives a single T cell receptor beta chain sequence along with its context. J lost 7 bases, V lost 1 base, and 10 bases had no gene match. The CDR3 contains 16 residues. In germline, CDR1 is PRHDT, CDR2 FYEKMQ (reference sequence). In the study's own analysis: Amplification with reference gene primers provided the estimates of nucleated cell counts. The data were produced by immunoSEQ multiplex PCR, yet TCRdb's version contains in-frame clones alone and is incomplete. D and trimming come from the DNA, and the V and J calls and clone size come from that table. The profile shows nearly 200,000 clones, roughly 81% of them singletons. The sample belongs to a study of blood T cell repertoires in COVID-19. About the research overall: From T cells, B-cell-depleted T cells, or PBMCs came the material, which was cDNA or gDNA.

The sequencing sample was made of peripheral blood. This sequence originates from an older woman with active or convalescent COVID-19. This chain uses TRBV13 with TRBJ2-1, with TRBD2 identical over 7 bases. CDR3 coding DNA: TGTGCCAGCAGCTTAGTGGCTAGCGGAACGTGGAATGAGCAGTTCTTC. Its translation: CASSLVASGTWNEQFF.